This entry lists 28 T cell receptor beta chains sequenced from one sample in a study of somatic mutations in cytotoxic T cells in rheumatoid arthritis. Assay: immunoSEQ multiplex PCR; the TCRdb copy retains only in-frame clones and omits some. Of about 6,700 clones in the sample, approximately 77% are singletons; the top ten hold under 45%. The sample consisted of CD8+ T cells sorted from blood. The source is a woman aged 55-70 years in good health.

This chain joins TRBV5-1 and TRBJ1-1, with TRBD1 matching over 8 bases. The CDR3 covers 13 residues. CDR1 and CDR2 from the germline V gene are SGHRS and YFSETQ. The ends lost 6 bases at V and 3 bases at J; junction bases unmatched: 4. The CDR3 sequence is CASNYRGDTEAFF. For the CDR3, the DNA is TGCGCCAGCAATTACAGGGGGGACACTGAAGCTTTCTTT. Looking up the rest from reference TRBV5-1 and TRBJ1-1 gives the full variable domain: KAGVTQTPRYLIKTRGQQVTLSCSPISGHRSVSWYQQTPGQGLQFLFEYFSETQRNKGNFPGRFSGRQFSNSRSEMNVSTLELGDSALYLCASNYRGDTEAFFGQGTRLTVV.

This clone was seen a few times. The chain couples TRBV7-9 to TRBJ1-1, with TRBD1 matching 10 bases. This CDR3 is built from 15 residues. Per germline, CDR1 SEHNR and CDR2 FQNEAQ (reference sequence). V shed 5 bases, J shed 1 base, and the junction held 4 bases outside the gene matches. This CDR3 reads CASSHRQGANTEAFF. CDR3 bases: TGTGCCAGCAGCCATCGACAGGGGGCGAACACTGAAGCTTTCTTT. The entire variable domain, with the rest obtained from reference TRBV7-9 and TRBJ1-1, is as follows: DTGVSQNPRHKITKRGQNVTFRCDPISEHNRLYWYRQTLGQGPEFLTYFQNEAQLEKSRLLSDRFSAERPKGSFSTLEIQRTEQGDSAMYLCASSHRQGANTEAFFGQGTRLTVV.

V and J are TRBV28 and TRBJ2-5, with 7 bases fitting TRBD2. This CDR3 is built from 15 residues. Trimming took 6 bases from V and 5 from J; bases not matched to a gene: 12. Per germline, CDR1 MDHEN and CDR2 SYDVKM. CDR3 residues: CASSLLSSGGETQYF. The CDR3 region has the DNA TGTGCCAGCAGCCTTCTCTCTAGCGGAGGGGAGACCCAGTACTTC.

This rearrangement joins TRBV6-5 to TRBJ1-3; tentatively, D is TRBD1 (6 bases). The CDR3 has 14 residues. Trimming removed 6 bases at V and 7 bases at J, with 16 bases between. Germline CDR1 MNHEY, CDR2 SVGAGI. Written as DNA, the CDR3 is TGTGCCAGCAGGACACAGGGATCGATGAACACCATATATTTT. Its translation: CASRTQGSMNTIYF.

The genes are TRBV27 and TRBJ1-6; possible D gene TRBD1, 6 bases. CDR3 length equals 14 residues. V shed 4 bases and J shed 8 bases, with 12 bases lying between them. Looked up from germline, CDR1 is MNHEY and CDR2 is SMNVEV (reference sequence). CDR3 sequence reads: CASSSSTGYSPLHF. Here the CDR3 DNA reads TGTGCCAGCAGTTCCTCTACAGGGTATTCACCCCTCCACTTT.

This clone has just one count. The genes are TRBV2 and TRBJ2-7; D not certain. Per germline, CDR1 SNHLY and CDR2 FYNNEI. CDR3 size: 11 residues. V lost 5 bases to trimming and J lost 2 bases, with 4 bases between them. The CDR3 is CASSQTYEQYF. DNA of the CDR3: TGTGCCAGCAGTCAGACCTACGAGCAGTACTTC.

This clone was counted a few times. The V and J genes are TRBV30 and TRBJ2-2; weak D call: TRBD1 (5 bases). CDR1 and CDR2 (germline): GTSNPN, SVGIG (reference sequence). The CDR3 has 16 residues. With 0 bases removed from V and 2 bases from J, the gap between germline ends came to 13 bases. CDR3 loop: CAWSVGWQGNTGELFF. Written as DNA, the CDR3 is TGTGCCTGGAGTGTTGGGTGGCAGGGAAACACCGGGGAGCTGTTTTTT.

J is TRBJ1-2 and V is TRBV12-5; maybe TRBD1 (6 bases). V lost 4 bases to trimming and J lost 5 bases, with 14 bases between them. There are 14 residues in the CDR3. CDR1 and CDR2 from the germline V gene are LGHNT and FRNRAP. The CDR3, as DNA: TGTGCTAGTGGTTCGGGGGGGCGAAAGTATGGCTACACCTTC. This codes for CASGSGGRKYGYTF.

The V call is TRBV9, the J call TRBJ2-7; a weak D match, TRBD2 (5 bases). V was shortened by 5 bases and J by 3 bases, with 24 bases between the two germline ends. CDR3 size: 17 residues. Germline V gives CDR1 SGDLS, CDR2 YYNGEE. CDR3 in amino acids: CASRPGILASPFYEQYF. Here the CDR3 DNA reads TGTGCCAGCAGGCCGGGGATTTTAGCGTCCCCCTTCTACGAGCAGTACTTC.

The chain employs TRBV21-1 and TRBJ2-7; the D call TRBD1 from the table was never checked on the DNA. TRBV21-1 is designated a pseudogene. The CDR3 length is 15 residues. The CDR3, as DNA: TGTGCCAGCAGCGCCTACCGGGACAGGGTCTACGAGCAGTACTTC. Translated: CASSAYRDRVYEQYF.

This clone was picked up a small number of times. The chain combines TRBV2 with TRBJ1-5, with D unresolved. The germline gives CDR1 SNHLY, CDR2 FYNNEI. V was cut by 3 bases and J by 0 bases, with 9 bases left in between. The CDR3 sequence is 15 residues long. The CDR3 loop reads CASSDIKHSNQPQHF. In DNA, the CDR3 is TGTGCCAGCAGTGACATAAAGCATAGCAATCAGCCCCAGCATTTT.

The V call is TRBV6-1, the J call TRBJ1-2; 8 bases map to TRBD1. Germline trimming cut 6 bases from V and 10 bases from J; bases unmatched to any gene: 7. The V gene's germline CDR1 is MNHNS and CDR2 SASEGT. The CDR3 covers 12 residues. DNA for the CDR3: TGTGCCAGCAGCCCCAGGGGGCTCCACTACACCTTC. Translated, it gives CASSPRGLHYTF.

The gene calls are TRBV19 and TRBJ1-1; D is ambiguous. The germline V gene has CDR1 LNHDA and CDR2 SQIVND (reference sequence). The V end was cut by 9 bases, the J end by 0 bases, with 11 bases between. The CDR3 length is 13 residues. Here the CDR3 DNA reads TGTGCCAGCCACTCGGGTTTGAACACTGAAGCTTTCTTT. It encodes CASHSGLNTEAFF.

This clone has more than one count but fewer than ten. The chain carries TRBV4-1 and TRBJ1-1, with 9 nucleotides matching TRBD1. Losses at the gene ends were 2 bases for V and 1 base for J; bases not matched to a gene: 2. Germline CDR1 reads MGHRA; CDR2 reads YSYEKL. The CDR3 consists of 15 residues. The CDR3 region is CASSQKGQGNTEAFF. CDR3 DNA sequence: TGCGCCAGCAGCCAAAAGGGACAGGGGAACACTGAAGCTTTCTTT.

V gene TRBV27 combines with J gene TRBJ2-3; 9 bases agree with TRBD2. CDR3 length equals 16 residues. Per the germline V gene, CDR1 is MNHEY and CDR2 is SMNVEV (reference sequence). J was trimmed by 5 bases and V by 2 bases; bases with no gene match: 8. In nucleotides, the CDR3 is TGTGCCAGCAGTTTAACCCCGGGACTAGCTATAGATACGCAGTATTTT. It translates to CASSLTPGLAIDTQYF.

There are a few counts of this clone. The chain is built from TRBV5-4 and TRBJ2-1; tentatively, D is TRBD2 (5 bases). The V end lost 2 bases, the J end lost 3 bases, and 18 bases lay between the germline ends. The germline V gene has CDR1 SGHNT and CDR2 YYREEE (reference sequence). This CDR3 is built from 17 residues. The CDR3 loop is CASSLYPPRADYNEQFF. CDR3 DNA: TGTGCCAGCAGCTTATATCCTCCGCGGGCGGACTACAATGAGCAGTTCTTC. The full variable domain, rest sourced from reference TRBV5-4 and TRBJ2-1, is ETGVTQSPTHLIKTRGQQVTLRCSSQSGHNTVSWYQQALGQGPQFIFQYYREEENGRGNFPPRFSGLQFPNYSSELNVNALELDDSALYLCASSLYPPRADYNEQFFGPGTRLTVL.

The chain carries TRBV19 and TRBJ1-1; TRBD1 might be the D (5 bases). V lost 4 bases and J lost 5, with 11 bases in between. Germline assignment: CDR1 LNHDA and CDR2 SQIVND (reference sequence). The CDR3 spans 13 residues. Here the CDR3 DNA reads TGTGCCAGTAGTACCGCCGGGGGGACTGAAGCTTTCTTT. It encodes CASSTAGGTEAFF.

This clone has just one count. This chain uses TRBV13 with TRBJ2-2, with D perhaps TRBD2 (6 bases). The V gene lost 6 bases and the J gene lost 6 bases, with 11 bases spanning the gap. The germline gives CDR1 PRHDT, CDR2 FYEKMQ (reference sequence). This CDR3 has 13 residues. CDR3 sequence (DNA): TGTGCCAGCAGTCGACCGGGGGCCGGGGAGCTGTTTTTT. As protein: CASSRPGAGELFF.

The J gene is TRBJ2-7, the V gene TRBV14, with unresolved D. The V and J ends lost 4 bases and 6 bases respectively, with 13 bases between them. The CDR3 runs 13 residues. CDR1 and CDR2 (germline): SGHDN, FVKESK. The CDR3 here is CASSLVMVSEQYF. CDR3 bases: TGTGCCAGCAGCCTCGTAATGGTGAGCGAGCAGTACTTC. Full variable domain (outside the CDR3, taken from reference TRBV14 and TRBJ2-7): EAGVTQFPSHSVIEKGQTVTLRCDPISGHDNLYWYRRVMGKEIKFLLHFVKESKQDESGMPNNRFLAERTGGTYSTLKVQPAELEDSGVYFCASSLVMVSEQYFGPGTRLTVT.

A note on this clone: The junction differs from germline at one of its ends, possibly a read error. This chain uses TRBV9 with TRBJ2-1; tentative D call: TRBD1 (6 bases). There are 14 residues in the CDR3. Per germline, CDR1 SGDLS and CDR2 YYNGEE. CDR3 residues: CASSVVDGDNGQFF. The CDR3, as DNA: TGTGCCAGCAGCGTAGTGGACGGGGACAATGGGCAGTTCTTC.

The chain is built from TRBV2 and TRBJ2-3, with D maybe TRBD1 (5 bases). V was clipped by 9 bases and J by 4 bases, with 17 bases between them. There are 14 residues in the CDR3. CDR1 and CDR2 from the germline V gene are SNHLY and FYNNEI. CDR3 loop: CASDLQGFPDTQYF. CDR3 coding DNA: TGTGCCAGTGACCTCCAGGGATTCCCAGATACGCAGTATTTT.

This chain uses TRBV7-6 with TRBJ2-2, with 8 bases fitting TRBD1. The J segment lost 4 bases and the V segment lost 3 bases, leaving 4 bases of the junction unmatched. From germline, CDR1 is SGHVS and CDR2 FNYEAQ. The CDR3 has 15 amino acids. The CDR3 spells CASSLWTGSTGELFF. CDR3 DNA: TGTGCCAGCAGCTTGTGGACAGGGAGCACCGGGGAGCTGTTTTTT. The entire variable domain, with the rest obtained from reference TRBV7-6 and TRBJ2-2, is as follows: GAGVSQSPRYKVTKRGQDVALRCDPISGHVSLYWYRQALGQGPEFLTYFNYEAQQDKSGLPNDRFSAERPEGSISTLTIQRTEQRDSAMYRCASSLWTGSTGELFFGEGSRLTVL.

The V and J genes are TRBV27 and TRBJ1-1; D is unclear. The CDR3 extends over 13 amino acids. Trimming left V 4 bases short and J 2 bases short, with 8 bases between. CDR1 MNHEY and CDR2 SMNVEV come from the germline V gene (reference sequence). CDR3 amino acids: CASSSQSNTEAFF. CDR3 DNA: TGTGCCAGCAGTTCACAGAGTAACACTGAAGCTTTCTTT.

This clone was seen only a few times. The chain has TRBV7-6 and TRBJ2-5, with a tentative D call TRBD2 (6 bases). Germline V CDR1 and CDR2: SGHVS, FNYEAQ. V gave up 3 bases and J gave up 1 base, with 12 bases separating them. The CDR3 runs 15 residues. The CDR3 region has the DNA TGTGCCAGCAGCTTTGGGGGGTACGTCCAAGAGACCCAGTACTTC. Its protein is CASSFGGYVQETQYF.

Concerning this clone: This sample includes further DNA sequences coding for the same CDR3. The chain is built from TRBV2 and TRBJ2-7; 10 nucleotides line up with TRBD2. This CDR3 comprises 12 residues. The germline CDR1 and CDR2 sequences are SNHLY and FYNNEI. Trimming at V came to 11 bases and at J to 4 bases, leaving 5 bases not matched to a gene. CDR3 loop: CASGGLAYEQYF. The DNA of the CDR3 is TGTGCCTCTGGGGGACTAGCGTACGAGCAGTACTTC.

The V gene is TRBV7-9, the J gene TRBJ2-5, with TRBD2 matching over 8 bases. The germline V gene encodes CDR1 SEHNR and CDR2 FQNEAQ (reference sequence). The CDR3 has 14 residues. V dropped 5 bases and J dropped 3; count of bases not matched to a gene: 5. CDR3: CASSPRGAEETQYF. The CDR3 coding sequence is TGTGCCAGCAGCCCGCGGGGGGCCGAAGAGACCCAGTACTTC.

This clone was seen only a few times. This sequence joins TRBV29-1 and TRBJ1-2; 7 bases are shared with TRBD1. With 6 bases clipped from V and 2 bases from J, the junction kept 6 bases outside the gene matches. The CDR3 sequence is 13 residues long. Germline V gives CDR1 SQVTM, CDR2 ANQGSEA. CDR3 region: CSVQGSGNYGYTF. The CDR3, as DNA: TGCAGCGTACAGGGGTCTGGAAACTATGGCTACACCTTC. The full variable domain, rest sourced from reference TRBV29-1 and TRBJ1-2, is SAVISQKPSRDICQRGTSLTIQCQVDSQVTMMFWYRQQPGQSLTLIATANQGSEATYESGFVIDKFPISRPNLTFSTLTVSNMSPEDSSIYLCSVQGSGNYGYTFGSGTRLTVV.

The chain's CDR3 is CASSLTTGGMNTGELFF. The CDR3 nucleotides are TGTGCCAGCAGCTTAACTACCGGGGGGATGAACACCGGGGAGCTGTTTTTT. V usage is TRBV7-3 and J usage is TRBJ2-2, with 7 bases lining up with TRBD2. The CDR3 consists of 17 residues. The junction had 5 bases not matched to a gene; V was cut back by 0 bases and J by 1 base. Germline V gene data show CDR1 as SGHTA and CDR2 as FQGTGA.